Only a few counts were recorded for the clone carrying this TCR beta chain. Its specificity is unknown. This entry comes from a study of beta chain features in type 1 diabetes. Blood was collected once per donor into heparin, averaging roughly 110 mL. Study conclusions and caveats: PCR might show a preference for shorter templates, equally across patients and controls. Shorter TCRB CDR3s, moderately but significantly so, marked every one of the four CD4+ subsets in Type 1 diabetes patients. VDJ junctions from patients with type 1 diabetes contained fewer insertions and more deletions.

The sequenced template was cDNA made from the entire isolated RNA. Deep immunoSEQ sequencing covered naive, central memory and regulatory T cell samples. Generated by immunoSEQ multiplex PCR, the TCRdb table keeps only in-frame clones and is missing some. Here the sample spans about 340,000 clones, around 9.7% being singletons. The length of the CDR3 is 14 residues. Germline V CDR1 and CDR2: SGHRS, YFSETQ. Trimming took off 7 bases at V and 6 bases at J, with 19 bases between the two ends. The sequence was obtained from a man aged 25-45 years with type 1 diabetes. The V and J genes are TRBV5-1 and TRBJ1-2; the D gene is possibly TRBD1 (5 bases). Source material: central memory CD4+ T cells from blood. CDR3 loop: CASQRSGSLNGYTF. CDR3 in DNA: TGCGCCAGCCAACGTTCAGGGTCTCTCAATGGCTACACCTTC.